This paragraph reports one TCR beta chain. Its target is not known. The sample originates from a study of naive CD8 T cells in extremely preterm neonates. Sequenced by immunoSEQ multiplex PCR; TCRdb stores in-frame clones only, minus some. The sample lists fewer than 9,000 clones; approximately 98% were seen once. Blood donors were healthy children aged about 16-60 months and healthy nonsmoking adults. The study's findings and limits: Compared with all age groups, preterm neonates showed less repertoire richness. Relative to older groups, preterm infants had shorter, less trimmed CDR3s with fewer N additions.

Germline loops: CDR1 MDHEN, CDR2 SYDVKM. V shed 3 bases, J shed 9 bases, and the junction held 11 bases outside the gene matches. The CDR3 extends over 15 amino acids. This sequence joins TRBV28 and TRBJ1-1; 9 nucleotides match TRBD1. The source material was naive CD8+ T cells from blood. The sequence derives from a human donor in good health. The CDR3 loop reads CASSLRAGTGTKAFF. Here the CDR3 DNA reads TGTGCCAGCAGTTTGCGCGCCGGGACAGGGACCAAAGCTTTCTTT. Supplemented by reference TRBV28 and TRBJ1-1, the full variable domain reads DVKVTQSSRYLVKRTGEKVFLECVQDMDHENMFWYRQDPGLGLRLIYFSYDVKMKEKGDIPEGYSVSREKKERFSLILESASTNQTSMYLCASSLRAGTGTKAFFGQGTRLTVV.